These 30 T cell receptor beta chains were all obtained from the same sample, sequenced in a study of cytomegalovirus exposure and HLA in healthy donors. This PCR relied on a set of 60 Vbeta primers and 13 Jbeta primers. Profiled with immunoSEQ multiplex PCR; TCRdb holds only in-frame clones, not every one. In the table there are some 70,000 clones, approximately 68% of which are singletons. Sequenced: PBMCs. All receptors derive from a woman between 25 and 40 years old in good health and CMV-seronegative.

J is TRBJ2-3 and V is TRBV10-3; TRBD2 agrees at 12 bases. Germline CDR1 ENHRY, CDR2 SYGVKD. The CDR3 loop spans 17 amino acids. V lost 2 bases, J lost 2 bases, and 5 bases stayed unmatched. DNA for the CDR3: TGTGCCATCAGTGAGGGACTAGCGGGGAGTTTCACAGATACGCAGTATTTT. Protein product: CAISEGLAGSFTDTQYF.

The chain is built from TRBV5-4 and TRBJ2-7, with 10 bases fitting TRBD2. Germline CDR1 reads SGHNT; CDR2 reads YYREEE (reference sequence). Trimming cost V 2 bases and J 2 bases; bases outside gene matches: 1. This CDR3 region has 14 residues. The CDR3 spells CASSFSGGAYEQYF. Here the CDR3 DNA reads TGTGCCAGCAGCTTCAGCGGGGGGGCCTACGAGCAGTACTTC.

The chain has TRBV11-2 and TRBJ1-4; maybe TRBD1 (5 bases). With 6 bases removed from V and 3 bases from J, the gap between germline ends came to 14 bases. Germline lookup yields CDR1 SGHAT and CDR2 FQNNGV. The length of the CDR3 is 15 residues. This CDR3 is CASRNRRGSNEKLFF. CDR3 in DNA: TGTGCCAGCAGGAACCGGCGGGGCTCTAATGAAAAACTGTTTTTT.

This clone has a handful of counts. The rearrangement links TRBV4-1 to TRBJ1-5; 9 bases align to TRBD1. Germline CDR1 MGHRA, CDR2 YSYEKL. This CDR3 is built from 15 residues. Germline trimming cut 3 bases from V and 4 bases from J; bases unmatched to any gene: 4. CDR3 nucleotide sequence: TGCGCCAGCAGCCAGACAGGGGGTTGGAATCAGCCCCAGCATTTT. It specifies CASSQTGGWNQPQHF.

This clone was counted a few times. CDR3 region: CASRDRCYGYTF. In DNA form, the CDR3 reads TGTGCCAGCAGGGACAGGTGCTATGGCTACACCTTC. The rearrangement uses TRBV2 and TRBJ1-2; 7 bases map to TRBD1. Germline CDR1 is SNHLY and CDR2 is FYNNEI. The CDR3 consists of 12 residues. The V and J ends lost 6 bases and 4 bases, in that order; junction bases with no gene match: 2.

This clone was picked up one time. The chain uses TRBV6-5 and TRBJ2-5, with TRBD2 matching 9 bases. Germline V CDR1 and CDR2: MNHEY, SVGAGI. Trimming removed 8 bases from V and 5 bases from J; junction bases left unmatched: 9. The CDR3 sequence is 14 residues long. CDR3 loop: CASRASGDVETQYF. The CDR3 nucleotides read TGTGCCAGCCGGGCTAGCGGGGATGTGGAGACCCAGTACTTC.

This clone was counted a few times. This chain connects TRBV2 to TRBJ2-6; 11 bases fit TRBD1. Germline V CDR1 and CDR2: SNHLY, FYNNEI. The trim removed 6 bases at V and 0 bases at J, leaving 1 base unmatched. This CDR3 contains 16 residues. The CDR3 region is CASSGTGGSGANVLTF. CDR3 bases: TGTGCCAGCAGCGGGACAGGGGGCTCTGGGGCCAACGTCCTGACTTTC.

The rearrangement uses TRBV6-5 and TRBJ1-5; the D is unclear. This CDR3 contains 15 residues. Germline CDR1 MNHEY, CDR2 SVGAGI. Trimming removed 5 bases at V and 2 bases at J, with 13 bases between. The CDR3 DNA reads TGTGCCAGCAGTCCACTCCGTCGGGGCAATCAGCCCCAGCATTTT. Translated, it gives CASSPLRRGNQPQHF.

This chain connects TRBV5-6 to TRBJ1-2; a weak D match, TRBD1 (5 bases). Germline values: CDR1 SGHDT, CDR2 YYEEEE. The length of the CDR3 is 14 residues. V lost 6 bases and J lost 0, with 12 bases in between. The CDR3 here is CASMGRGANYGYTF. DNA for the CDR3: TGTGCCAGCATGGGGAGGGGTGCTAACTATGGCTACACCTTC.

The V gene is TRBV5-8, the J gene TRBJ1-3, with TRBD1 identical over 7 bases. The CDR3 runs 13 residues. Germline assignment: CDR1 SGHTS and CDR2 YDEGEE. V dropped 7 bases and J dropped 8; count of bases not matched to a gene: 9. CDR3 protein: CASRLTGIHTIYF. The CDR3 bases are TGTGCCAGCCGACTGACAGGGATACACACCATATATTTT.

This chain links TRBV27 with TRBJ1-4, with 7 bases fitting TRBD1. CDR1 and CDR2 (germline): MNHEY, SMNVEV (reference sequence). Trimming took 4 bases from V and 0 from J; bases not matched to a gene: 2. The CDR3 has 15 residues. As DNA, the CDR3 is TGTGCCAGCAGTTCGGGACAGCCAACTAATGAAAAACTGTTTTTT. It codes for CASSSGQPTNEKLFF.

This rearrangement joins TRBV10-3 to TRBJ1-1; 8 nucleotides align to TRBD1. Germline V gene lookup returns CDR1 ENHRY and CDR2 SYGVKD. Losses at the gene ends were 7 bases for V and 1 base for J; bases not matched to a gene: 5. The CDR3 runs 14 residues. The DNA for the CDR3 is TGTGCCATCACACATGACAGGGGGAACACTGAAGCTTTCTTT. Translation: CAITHDRGNTEAFF.

This rearrangement joins TRBV30 to TRBJ1-1, with a possible D match to TRBD1 (6 bases). The CDR3 is 14 residues long. Germline values: CDR1 GTSNPN, CDR2 SVGIG (reference sequence). The V and J ends lost 5 bases and 0 bases respectively, with 13 bases between them. This CDR3 is CAWFRGLMNTEAFF. CDR3 DNA: TGTGCCTGGTTCAGGGGTCTGATGAACACTGAAGCTTTCTTT.

The rearrangement uses TRBV29-1 and TRBJ2-2, with D possibly TRBD2 on 6 matching bases. CDR3 size: 13 residues. Trimming removed 4 bases at V and 6 bases at J, with 12 bases between. CDR1 SQVTM and CDR2 ANQGSEA come from the germline V gene. The CDR3 protein is CSVVLLAAGELFF. The CDR3 coding sequence is TGCAGCGTTGTCCTATTAGCGGCCGGGGAGCTGTTTTTT.

This chain joins TRBV11-1 and TRBJ1-3; D is perhaps TRBD1 (6 bases). Trimming took 3 bases from V and 3 from J, leaving 12 bases between them. The CDR3 runs to 15 residues. Germline-derived CDR1 and CDR2 are SGHAT and FQDESV (reference sequence). The CDR3 bases are TGTGCCAGCAGCTTCAGCGGGACATTTGGAAACACCATATATTTT. Translating it yields CASSFSGTFGNTIYF.

The chain has TRBV5-1 and TRBJ1-3; 7 nucleotides align to TRBD1. V shed 4 bases and J 4 bases; nucleotides not matched to a gene: 5. The CDR3 runs to 14 residues. Germline V lookup: CDR1 SGHRS, CDR2 YFSETQ. The CDR3 DNA is TGCGCCAGCAGCCCCACGACAGGGGGAAACACCATATATTTT. It encodes CASSPTTGGNTIYF.

This clone appeared a few times. The gene calls are TRBV5-1 and TRBJ1-6; the D gene is possibly TRBD1 (5 bases). The CDR3 contains 15 residues. The V end was cut by 4 bases, the J end by 9 bases, with 17 bases between. Germline CDR1 is SGHRS and CDR2 is YFSETQ. The CDR3 protein is CASSPVGGKASPLHF. In DNA, the CDR3 is TGCGCCAGCAGCCCTGTTGGGGGGAAAGCTTCACCCCTCCACTTT. Looking up the rest from reference TRBV5-1 and TRBJ1-6 gives the full variable domain: KAGVTQTPRYLIKTRGQQVTLSCSPISGHRSVSWYQQTPGQGLQFLFEYFSETQRNKGNFPGRFSGRQFSNSRSEMNVSTLELGDSALYLCASSPVGGKASPLHFGNGTRLTVT.

This rearrangement joins TRBV19 to TRBJ2-1, with a tentative D call TRBD2 (7 bases). CDR1 is LNHDA, CDR2 SQIVND, per germline (reference sequence). V lost 2 bases, J lost 7 bases, and 15 bases lay in between. There are 15 residues in the CDR3. The CDR3 region has the DNA TGTGCCAGTAGTATAAGGGGGGGAAGGACTAATGAGCAGTTCTTC. This translates into CASSIRGGRTNEQFF.

The CDR3 nucleotides read TGTGCCAGCAGCTTAGAGACAGCAAATTCACCCCTCCACTTT. As protein: CASSLETANSPLHF. V and J are TRBV7-8 and TRBJ1-6, with D maybe TRBD1 (5 bases). V was shortened by 1 base and J by 7 bases, with 8 bases between the two germline ends. CDR1 and CDR2 (germline): SGHVS, FQNEAQ. This CDR3 region has 14 residues.

This chain uses TRBV10-3 with TRBJ1-1; D not resolved. This CDR3 spans 14 amino acids. The germline V and J ends were trimmed by 6 bases and 1 base, with 12 bases remaining between them. Germline lookup yields CDR1 ENHRY and CDR2 SYGVKD. The CDR3 coding sequence is TGTGCCATCAGAGAGGAGGCGGGGAACACTGAAGCTTTCTTT. It encodes CAIREEAGNTEAFF.

On this clone itself: One end of the junction fails to match germline, which may point to a read error. Other DNA sequences in the sample encode the same CDR3. The V and J genes are TRBV5-6 and TRBJ2-1, with D uncertain. CDR1 and CDR2 (germline): SGHDT, YYEEEE. The CDR3 has 11 amino acids. The DNA of the CDR3 is TGCGCCAGCAGCTTCAGCGATGAGCAGTTCTTC. Encoded protein: CASSFSDEQFF.

The chain carries TRBV2 and TRBJ1-2; the D is unclear. Trimming cost V 4 bases and J 0 bases, with 6 bases left between them. This CDR3 is built from 13 residues. Germline V gene lookup returns CDR1 SNHLY and CDR2 FYNNEI. Here the CDR3 DNA reads TGTGCCAGCAGTGGGAGTGCTAACTATGGCTACACCTTC. Amino acids: CASSGSANYGYTF.

This rearrangement joins TRBV27 to TRBJ2-1, with 12 bases lining up with TRBD1. Trimming took 6 bases from V and 15 from J; bases not matched to a gene: 18. In germline, CDR1 is MNHEY, CDR2 SMNVEV (reference sequence). The CDR3 runs to 16 residues. The CDR3 DNA reads as TGTGCCAGCAGGGATACCGGGACAGGGGGCTATTATGTACGGTTCTTC. This translates into CASRDTGTGGYYVRFF.

This clone was detected only a few times. This chain joins TRBV7-2 and TRBJ1-2; 7 bases fit TRBD1. CDR3 length: 14 residues. Looked up from germline, CDR1 is SGHTA and CDR2 is FQGNSA. J lost 2 bases, V lost 3 bases, and 3 bases had no gene match. CDR3 sequence: CASSFTTGNYGYTF. CDR3 nucleotide sequence: TGTGCCAGCAGCTTCACGACAGGGAACTATGGCTACACCTTC.

V is TRBV10-3 and J is TRBJ2-5; maybe TRBD2 (6 bases). V was trimmed by 5 bases and J by 5 bases, leaving 12 bases between them. Germline V gene data show CDR1 as ENHRY and CDR2 as SYGVKD. This CDR3 is 13 amino acids long. The CDR3 is CAISQGGEETQYF. The CDR3 region has the DNA TGTGCCATCAGTCAGGGAGGTGAGGAGACCCAGTACTTC.

This sequence joins TRBV23-1 and TRBJ2-7; possibly TRBD1 for D (6 bases). TRBV23-1 is an ORF; its function is uncertain. The CDR3 sequence is 16 residues long. The germline V and J ends were trimmed by 4 bases and 0 bases, with 16 bases remaining between them. The CDR3 region is CASSPRVQGSSYEQYF. The CDR3 bases are TGCGCCAGCAGTCCAAGGGTGCAGGGGAGCTCCTACGAGCAGTACTTC.

The chain employs TRBV6-1 and TRBJ2-7; 7 bases agree with TRBD1. The junction had 5 bases not matched to a gene; V was cut back by 3 bases and J by 0 bases. Germline V lookup: CDR1 MNHNS, CDR2 SASEGT. This CDR3 contains 15 residues. CDR3 in amino acids: CASSERGDSSYEQYF. The CDR3 region has the DNA TGTGCCAGCAGTGAGAGAGGGGACAGCTCCTACGAGCAGTACTTC.

The chain combines TRBV5-4 with TRBJ2-1, with TRBD2 matching over 11 bases. CDR3 length equals 15 residues. Trimming took 5 bases from V and 4 from J; bases not matched to a gene: 5. The V gene's germline CDR1 is SGHNT and CDR2 YYREEE (reference sequence). CDR3 in amino acids: CASSFTSGGYNEQFF. The CDR3 DNA is TGTGCCAGCAGTTTCACTAGCGGGGGATACAATGAGCAGTTCTTC.

The V and J genes are TRBV30 and TRBJ2-7; tentatively, D is TRBD1 (6 bases). The CDR3 is 15 amino acids. CDR1 and CDR2 (germline): GTSNPN, SVGIG (reference sequence). Trimming removed 0 bases at V and 1 base at J, with 13 bases between. CDR3 protein: CAWSVGEDRSYEQYF. The DNA of the CDR3 is TGTGCCTGGAGTGTAGGAGAGGACAGATCCTACGAGCAGTACTTC.

The chain links TRBV5-4 to TRBJ2-2; a weak D match, TRBD1 (6 bases). The CDR3 spans 16 residues. In germline, CDR1 is SGHNT, CDR2 YYREEE (reference sequence). The V and J ends lost 0 bases and 2 bases respectively, with 11 bases between them. The CDR3 region has the DNA TGTGCCAGCAGCTTGGGGGGACAAATAAACACCGGGGAGCTGTTTTTT. It codes for CASSLGGQINTGELFF.